The 10 T cell receptor beta chains reported below all come from one sample, sequenced in a study of regulatory T cells in long-lasting Graves disease. To make TCR beta libraries, researchers used iRepertoire HTBI primers and Arm-PCR of CDR3 regions. TCRdb reanalysed the multiplex PCR reads using MiXCR and keeps one entry per CDR3 protein. The table shows hundreds of thousands of distinct CDR3 sequences, with 25% to 35% occurring only once. As to time point: persistent/refractory GD, antithyroid drugs over 5 years with positive TRAb. Following extraction of RNA from PBMCs, that RNA was used to make the TCR library. The sample here was peripheral blood mononuclear cells (PBMCs), taken when the disease was refractory, from a patient treated with antithyroid drugs. These TCRs come from a female donor with Graves disease.

In its sample, this clonotype was seen a few times. The V and J genes are TRBV28 and TRBJ1-1; D may be TRBD1 (6 bases). The CDR3 spans 15 residues. Trimming left V 8 bases short and J 5 bases short, with 21 bases between. Germline V lookup: CDR1 MDHEN, CDR2 SYDVKM. CDR3 DNA: TGTGCCAGCCTTCCTCCGGGGGGGGGGCGGACTGAAGCTTTCTTT. Translated, it gives CASLPPGGGRTEAFF.

The chain couples TRBV19 to TRBJ1-2; the D is unclear. The V gene's germline CDR1 is LNHDA and CDR2 SQIVND (reference sequence). The V end lost 1 base, the J end lost 5 bases, and 14 bases lay between the germline ends. The CDR3 spans 15 residues. The CDR3 reads CASSIAWADLYGYTF. In DNA, the CDR3 is TGTGCCAGTAGTATAGCTTGGGCAGATCTTTATGGCTACACCTTC.

The rearrangement joins TRBV11-2 to TRBJ1-1; D not resolved. The CDR3 contains 14 residues. Germline V gene sequence: CDR1 SGHAT, CDR2 FQNNGV. Trimming took off 5 bases at V and 5 bases at J, with 15 bases between the two ends. The CDR3 bases are TGTGCCAGCAGCCCCTGGGATGTGGGGACTGAAGCTTTCTTT. It yields the protein CASSPWDVGTEAFF.

This chain connects TRBV20-1 to TRBJ2-5, with D possibly being TRBD2 (5 bases). The CDR3 sequence is 14 residues long. Trimming left V 1 base short and J 4 bases short, with 13 bases between. From germline, CDR1 is DFQATT and CDR2 SNEGSKA (reference sequence). CDR3 residues: CSARGFGERETQYF. The DNA for the CDR3 is TGCAGTGCTAGAGGTTTCGGGGAAAGAGAGACCCAGTACTTC.

The chain recombines TRBV29-1 with TRBJ1-1, with a weak D call TRBD1 (5 bases). Germline V lookup: CDR1 SQVTM, CDR2 ANQGSEA. There are 12 residues in the CDR3. The germline V and J ends were trimmed by 4 bases and 8 bases, with 14 bases remaining between them. CDR3 loop: CSVVGQGHEAFF. CDR3 DNA: TGCAGCGTTGTGGGGCAGGGCCACGAAGCTTTCTTT. Combining the CDR3 with reference TRBV29-1 and TRBJ1-1 gives the whole variable domain SAVISQKPSRDICQRGTSLTIQCQVDSQVTMMFWYRQQPGQSLTLIATANQGSEATYESGFVIDKFPISRPNLTFSTLTVSNMSPEDSSIYLCSVVGQGHEAFFGQGTRLTVV.

The genes are TRBV20-1 and TRBJ2-7, with 9 bases matching TRBD1. After removal of 4 bases from V and 3 bases from J, the junction contained 4 bases not matched to a gene. The CDR3 spans 13 residues. CDR1 and CDR2 (germline): DFQATT, SNEGSKA (reference sequence). CDR3 residues: CSAITGGIYEQYF. In nucleotides, the CDR3 is TGCAGTGCTATCACAGGGGGCATCTACGAGCAGTACTTC.

This clonotype appeared a few times. This chain uses TRBV6-1 with TRBJ2-7; possibly TRBD2 for D (5 bases). The CDR3 totals 12 residues. Germline values: CDR1 MNHNS, CDR2 SASEGT. Trimming cost V 2 bases and J 5 bases, with 7 bases left between them. CDR3 region: CASSEPSNEQYF. The CDR3 bases are TGTGCCAGCAGTGAACCTAGCAACGAGCAGTACTTC.

J is TRBJ2-7 and V is TRBV10-3; 10 bases are a match to TRBD2. Per germline, CDR1 ENHRY and CDR2 SYGVKD. V trimming: 4 bases; J trimming: 2 bases; junction bases outside the gene matches: 5. The CDR3 is 15 amino acids. CDR3 DNA sequence: TGTGCCATCAGTGGGGGAGCGGGAGGGCCCTACGAGCAGTACTTC. Amino acid sequence: CAISGGAGGPYEQYF.

This clonotype was detected only a few times. The rearrangement joins TRBV5-1 to TRBJ2-7; TRBD2 matches 11 bases. V trimming: 3 bases; J trimming: 0 bases; junction bases outside the gene matches: 5. The germline V gene encodes CDR1 SGHRS and CDR2 YFSETQ. The CDR3 sequence is 16 residues long. CDR3 DNA: TGCGCCAGCAGCTGGGGACTAGCGGCAGGCTCCTACGAGCAGTACTTC. It translates to CASSWGLAAGSYEQYF.

This sequence joins TRBV6-1 and TRBJ2-7, with 13 nucleotides matching TRBD2. Germline trimming cut 10 bases from V and 3 bases from J; bases unmatched to any gene: 6. Germline values: CDR1 MNHNS, CDR2 SASEGT. The CDR3 has 14 amino acids. As DNA, the CDR3 is TGTGCCACCGAACGGACTAGCGGGAGCTACGAGCAGTACTTC. Its translation: CATERTSGSYEQYF.